These 12 T cell receptor beta chains originate from one sample sequenced in a study of blood T cell repertoires in COVID-19. The method was immunoSEQ multiplex PCR; TCRdb's version includes in-frame clones alone and lacks a portion of them. The data show about 35,000 clones, approximately 85% seen once. The sample comprised peripheral blood. These receptors were taken from a man in his sixties with active or convalescent COVID-19.

This chain joins TRBV18 and TRBJ1-1, with 10 positions matching TRBD1. Germline CDR1 KGHSH, CDR2 LQKENI. The CDR3 sequence is 17 residues long. The V gene end was trimmed by 3 bases and the J gene end by 1 base; junction bases not matched to a gene: 8. The CDR3 DNA follows: TGTGCCAGCTCACCCCGACAGGGGGCGAATACGAACACTGAAGCTTTCTTT. It translates to CASSPRQGANTNTEAFF.

The chain has TRBV6-4 and TRBJ1-5, with D possibly matching TRBD1 (5 bases). CDR3 length: 12 amino acids. Germline V gene data show CDR1 as MRHNA and CDR2 as SNTAGT. V was trimmed by 8 bases and J by 4 bases, leaving 9 bases between them. The CDR3 coding sequence is TGTGCCAGCCGACAGCTGAATCAGCCCCAGCATTTT. Translated, it gives CASRQLNQPQHF.

The DNA of the CDR3 is TGTGCCAGCAGCAATCCTTCGGGATTTGGGCGGGACAGGGCTACAGGCTACACCTTC. It is translated as CASSNPSGFGRDRATGYTF. The chain combines TRBV21-1 with TRBJ1-2; the table's D call, TRBD1, was not checked against the DNA. TRBV21-1 is shown as a pseudogene. The CDR3 extends over 19 amino acids.

The V and J genes are TRBV27 and TRBJ1-1, with D tentatively TRBD1 (5 bases). Germline V gene data show CDR1 as MNHEY and CDR2 as SMNVEV (reference sequence). This CDR3 region has 14 residues. The ends were cut back, 1 base at V and 2 bases at J, with 8 bases in the middle. The CDR3 DNA reads TGTGCCAGCAGTTTATGGGGGGGAAACACTGAAGCTTTCTTT. Its protein is CASSLWGGNTEAFF.

The chain uses TRBV11-2 and TRBJ1-2, with TRBD1 identical over 8 bases. The trim removed 7 bases at V and 0 bases at J, leaving 4 bases unmatched. CDR3 length: 14 residues. CDR1 is SGHAT and CDR2 is FQNNGV in the germline V gene. This CDR3 is CASTKGQANYGYTF. As DNA, the CDR3 is TGTGCCAGCACCAAGGGACAGGCTAACTATGGCTACACCTTC.

The rearrangement links TRBV19 to TRBJ1-5; D is ambiguous. V was shortened by 1 base and J by 0 bases, with 4 bases between the two germline ends. This CDR3 is 14 amino acids long. Germline assignment: CDR1 LNHDA and CDR2 SQIVND (reference sequence). The CDR3 spells CASSIGNSNQPQHF. Here the CDR3 DNA reads TGTGCCAGTAGTATAGGTAATAGCAATCAGCCCCAGCATTTT.

This chain links TRBV2 with TRBJ1-5, with 8 bases matching TRBD1. V lost 8 bases to trimming and J lost 0 bases; unmatched junction nucleotides: 3. This CDR3 comprises 14 residues. In germline, CDR1 is SNHLY, CDR2 FYNNEI. CDR3 protein: CASDRGPSNQPQHF. In DNA, the CDR3 is TGTGCCAGCGACAGGGGACCTAGCAATCAGCCCCAGCATTTT.

The chain couples TRBV6-5 to TRBJ2-2; 8 bases are shared with TRBD2. CDR3 length: 13 residues. The germline gives CDR1 MNHEY, CDR2 SVGAGI. Trimming took 9 bases from V and 6 from J; bases not matched to a gene: 6. The CDR3 sequence is CASVPGGAGELFF. In DNA, the CDR3 is TGTGCCAGTGTCCCGGGGGGGGCCGGGGAGCTGTTTTTT.

V usage is TRBV4-3 and J usage is TRBJ2-1; TRBD2 matches 12 bases. With V trimmed by 0 bases and J by 8 bases, 5 bases remained unmatched. Germline assignment: CDR1 LGHNA and CDR2 YSLEER. The CDR3 has 16 amino acids. For the CDR3, the DNA is TGCGCCAGCAGCCAAGATAGCGCTAGCGGGAGGGATGAGCAGTTCTTC. Translating gives CASSQDSASGRDEQFF.

The chain has TRBV7-9 and TRBJ2-1; 13 nucleotides line up with TRBD2. V dropped 1 base and J dropped 8; count of bases not matched to a gene: 5. This CDR3 comprises 16 residues. Germline V CDR1 and CDR2: SEHNR, FQNEAQ (reference sequence). CDR3 sequence: CASSLVLAGGRHEQFF. CDR3 DNA: TGTGCCAGCAGCTTAGTACTAGCGGGGGGGCGCCATGAGCAGTTCTTC.

The V gene is TRBV6-5, the J gene TRBJ1-5; possible D gene TRBD1, 5 bases. Germline values: CDR1 MNHEY, CDR2 SVGAGI. This CDR3 region has 15 residues. V lost 6 bases and J lost 1, with 13 bases in between. This CDR3 reads CASSLTVHSNQPQHF. In nucleotides, the CDR3 is TGTGCCAGCAGCCTGACAGTCCACAGCAATCAGCCCCAGCATTTT.

V and J are TRBV3-1 (or the pseudogene TRBV3-2) and TRBJ2-1; a possible D gene is TRBD2 (7 bases). V lost 0 bases, J lost 7 bases, and 13 bases lay in between. CDR3 length: 15 residues. Germline-derived CDR1 and CDR2 are LGHDT and YNNKEL (reference sequence). The CDR3 bases are TGTGCCAGCAGCCAAGACTGGGGGGGCGTAAATGAGCAGTTCTTC. Protein sequence: CASSQDWGGVNEQFF.